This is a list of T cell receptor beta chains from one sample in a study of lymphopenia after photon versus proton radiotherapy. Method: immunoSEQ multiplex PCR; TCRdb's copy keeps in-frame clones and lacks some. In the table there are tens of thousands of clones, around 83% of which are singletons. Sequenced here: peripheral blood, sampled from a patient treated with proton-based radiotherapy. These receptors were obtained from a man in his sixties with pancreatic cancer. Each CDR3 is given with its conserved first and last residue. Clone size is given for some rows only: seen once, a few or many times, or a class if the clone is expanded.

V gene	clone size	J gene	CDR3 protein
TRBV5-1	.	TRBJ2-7	CASSITSSSIYEQYF
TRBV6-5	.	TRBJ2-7	CASSYSRLGTYEQYF
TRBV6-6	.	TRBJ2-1	CASSYSVRGNEQFF
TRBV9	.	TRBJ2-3	CASSPGISRISTDTQYF
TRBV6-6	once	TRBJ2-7	CASTRGATYEQYF
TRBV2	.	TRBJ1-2	CASTTRSNYGYTF
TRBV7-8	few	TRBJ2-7	CASSFRDRYNEQYF
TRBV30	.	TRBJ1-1	CAWSAGLTEAFF
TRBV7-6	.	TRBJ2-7	CASTLLAGEDEQYF
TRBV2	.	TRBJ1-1	CASINPTDRGRRFF
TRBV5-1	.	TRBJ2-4	CASSLWDRGTSLAKNIQYF
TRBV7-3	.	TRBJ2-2	CASSLTSPTGPGELFF
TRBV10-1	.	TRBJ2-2	CASSESHTVYTGELFF
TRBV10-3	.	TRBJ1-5	CAISERGAGQPQHF
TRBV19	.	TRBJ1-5	CASSILDGGSYPQPQHF
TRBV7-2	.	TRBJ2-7	CASSLALAGDLYEQYF
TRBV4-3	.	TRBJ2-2	CASSQEVSSGSAGELFF
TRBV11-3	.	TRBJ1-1	CASSLDYRGTEAFF
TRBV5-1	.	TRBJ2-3	CASSVTGLRDTQYF
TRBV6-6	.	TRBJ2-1	CASSLLGGEQFF
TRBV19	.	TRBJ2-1	CASSGRAYNEQFF
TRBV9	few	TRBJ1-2	CASSSISRGYTF
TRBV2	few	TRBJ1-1	CASSEWTVRTAEAFF
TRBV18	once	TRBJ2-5	CASSFYRGGETQYF
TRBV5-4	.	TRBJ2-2	CASSARDRDVAGELFF
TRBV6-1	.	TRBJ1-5	CASIEVFSNQPQHF
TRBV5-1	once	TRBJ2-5	CASSLLTSVQETQYF
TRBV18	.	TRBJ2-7	CASSPLEKDEQYF
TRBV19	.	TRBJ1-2	CASSTRSTGAYGYTF
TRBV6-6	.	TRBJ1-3	CASRGQGFGNTIYF
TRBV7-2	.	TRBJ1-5	CASSYTGESNQPQHF
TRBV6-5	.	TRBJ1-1	CASSSRRGNTEAFF
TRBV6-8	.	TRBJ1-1	CASGQGQLNTEAFF
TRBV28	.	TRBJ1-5	CASSFLGGNQPQHF
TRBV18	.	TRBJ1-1	CASSPSGLGTEAFF
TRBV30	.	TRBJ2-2	CAWRGGTGTGELFF
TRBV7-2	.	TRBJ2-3	CASSLDGRGDTQYF
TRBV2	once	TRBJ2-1	CASRPDRKQFF